This T cell receptor (beta chain) was found in a study of blood T cell repertoires in COVID-19. Study as a whole: Both acute and convalescent COVID-19 samples were obtained from the United States, Italy and Spain. Nucleic acid was either cDNA or gDNA, and it came from T cells, B-cell-depleted T cells, or PBMCs.

The protocol was immunoSEQ multiplex PCR, while the TCRdb copy is restricted to in-frame clones and leaves out a portion. Altogether approximately 15,000 clones are present, about four fifths being singletons, with the ten largest covering roughly a quarter. The clonotype comes from a woman aged 55-69 years with acute or convalescent COVID-19. The material sequenced was peripheral blood.

The CDR3 is CASSPMATSGVGYF. DNA for the CDR3: TGTGCCAGCAGCCCCATGGCGACTAGCGGCGTTGGGTACTTC. This rearrangement joins TRBV6-5 to TRBJ2-5; TRBD2 matches at 9 bases. The CDR3 runs 14 residues. With V trimmed by 6 bases and J by 13 bases, 15 bases remained unmatched. Germline V gives CDR1 MNHEY, CDR2 SVGAGI.